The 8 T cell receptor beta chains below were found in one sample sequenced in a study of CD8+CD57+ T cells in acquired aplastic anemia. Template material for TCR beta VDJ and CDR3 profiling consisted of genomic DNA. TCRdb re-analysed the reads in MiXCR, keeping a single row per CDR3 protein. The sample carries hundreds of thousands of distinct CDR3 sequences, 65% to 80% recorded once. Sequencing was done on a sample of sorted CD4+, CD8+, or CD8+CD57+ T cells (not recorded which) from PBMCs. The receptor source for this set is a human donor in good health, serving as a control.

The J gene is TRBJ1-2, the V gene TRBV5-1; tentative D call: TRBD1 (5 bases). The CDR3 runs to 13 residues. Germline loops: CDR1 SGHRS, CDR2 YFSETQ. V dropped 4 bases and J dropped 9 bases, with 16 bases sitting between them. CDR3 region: CASSVDGGYCYTF. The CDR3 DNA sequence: TGCGCCAGCAGCGTAGACGGGGGGTATTGCTACACCTTC.

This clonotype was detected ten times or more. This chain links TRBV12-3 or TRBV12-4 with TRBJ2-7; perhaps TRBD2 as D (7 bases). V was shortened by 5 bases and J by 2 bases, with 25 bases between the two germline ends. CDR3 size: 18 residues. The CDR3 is CASSPPGGRGRRTYEQYF. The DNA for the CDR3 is TGTGCCAGCAGTCCCCCTGGAGGGCGGGGGCGGCGGACCTACGAGCAGTACTTC.

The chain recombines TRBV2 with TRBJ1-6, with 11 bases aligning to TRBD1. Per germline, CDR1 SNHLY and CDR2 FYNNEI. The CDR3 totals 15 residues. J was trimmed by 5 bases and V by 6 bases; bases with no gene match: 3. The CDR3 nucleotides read TGTGCCAGCAGGGACAGGGGGCGGGATAATTCACCCCTCCACTTT. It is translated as CASRDRGRDNSPLHF.

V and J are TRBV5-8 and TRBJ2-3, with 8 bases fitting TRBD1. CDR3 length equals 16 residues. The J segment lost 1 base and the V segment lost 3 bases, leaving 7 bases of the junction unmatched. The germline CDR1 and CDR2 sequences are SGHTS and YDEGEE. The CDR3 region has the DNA TGTGCCAGCAGCTCGGGACAGGCTAGCGGCACAGATACGCAGTATTTT. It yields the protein CASSSGQASGTDTQYF. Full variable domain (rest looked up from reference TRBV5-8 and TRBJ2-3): EAGVTQSPTHLIKTRGQQATLRCSPISGHTSVYWYQQALGLGLQFLLWYDEGEERNRGNFPPRFSGRQFPNYSSELNVNALELEDSALYLCASSSGQASGTDTQYFGPGTRLTVL.

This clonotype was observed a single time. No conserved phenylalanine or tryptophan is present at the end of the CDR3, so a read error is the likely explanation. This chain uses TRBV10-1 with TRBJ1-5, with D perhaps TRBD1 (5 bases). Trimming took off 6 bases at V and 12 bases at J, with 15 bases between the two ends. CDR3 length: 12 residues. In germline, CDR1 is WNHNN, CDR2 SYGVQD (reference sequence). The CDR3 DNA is TGCGCCAGCAGCCGGGCCCATCAGGGCCAGCATTCC. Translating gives CASSRAHQGQHS.

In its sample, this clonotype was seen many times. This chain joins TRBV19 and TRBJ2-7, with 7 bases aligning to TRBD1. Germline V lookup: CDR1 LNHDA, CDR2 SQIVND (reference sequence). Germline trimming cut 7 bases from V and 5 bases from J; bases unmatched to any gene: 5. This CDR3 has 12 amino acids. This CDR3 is CASNQGDNEQYF. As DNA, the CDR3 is TGTGCCAGTAATCAGGGGGACAACGAGCAGTACTTC.

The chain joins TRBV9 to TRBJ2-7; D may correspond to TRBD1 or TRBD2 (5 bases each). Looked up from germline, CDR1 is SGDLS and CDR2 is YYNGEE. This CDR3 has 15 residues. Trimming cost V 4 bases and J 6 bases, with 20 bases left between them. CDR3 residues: CASSRDQGEGCEQYF. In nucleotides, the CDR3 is TGTGCCAGCAGCCGCGATCAGGGAGAGGGGTGCGAGCAGTACTTC.

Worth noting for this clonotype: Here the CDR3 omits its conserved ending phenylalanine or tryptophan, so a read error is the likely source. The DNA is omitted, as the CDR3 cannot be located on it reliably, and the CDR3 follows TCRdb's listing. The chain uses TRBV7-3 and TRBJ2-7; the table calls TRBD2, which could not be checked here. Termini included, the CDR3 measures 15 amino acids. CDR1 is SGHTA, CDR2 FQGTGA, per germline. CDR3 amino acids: CASSLQSGGANVLYS.